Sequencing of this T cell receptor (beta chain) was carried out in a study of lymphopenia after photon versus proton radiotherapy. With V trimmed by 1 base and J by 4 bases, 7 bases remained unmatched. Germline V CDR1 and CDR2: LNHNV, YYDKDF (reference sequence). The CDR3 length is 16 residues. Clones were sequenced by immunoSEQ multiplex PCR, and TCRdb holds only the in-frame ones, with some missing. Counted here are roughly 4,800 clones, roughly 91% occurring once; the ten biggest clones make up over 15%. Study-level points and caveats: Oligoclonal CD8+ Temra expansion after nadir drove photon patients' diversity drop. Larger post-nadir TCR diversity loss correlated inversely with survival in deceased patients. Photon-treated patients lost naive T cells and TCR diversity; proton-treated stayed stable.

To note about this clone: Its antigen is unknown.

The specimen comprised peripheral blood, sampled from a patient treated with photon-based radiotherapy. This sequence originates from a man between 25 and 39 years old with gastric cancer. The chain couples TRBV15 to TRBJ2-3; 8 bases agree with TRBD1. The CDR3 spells CATSRAQGARADTQYF. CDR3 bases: TGTGCCACCAGCAGAGCCCAGGGGGCGCGGGCAGATACGCAGTATTTT.